Below, 30 T cell receptor beta chains from the same sample are listed, as sequenced in a study of cytotoxic CD8 clonotypes in ibrutinib-treated CLL. Clones were read by immunoSEQ multiplex PCR, and TCRdb kept only the in-frame ones, dropping some. The sample records 40,000 to 50,000 clones, about three fifths being singletons. The material was PBMCs, obtained after 24 months of ibrutinib treatment. These receptors were taken from a human donor with chronic lymphocytic leukemia.

This chain uses TRBV7-8 with TRBJ1-6, with 9 bases matching TRBD1. V shed 5 bases and J 7 bases; nucleotides not matched to a gene: 6. The CDR3 sequence is 15 residues long. Germline lookup yields CDR1 SGHVS and CDR2 FQNEAQ. Written as DNA, the CDR3 is TGTGCCAGCAGCGCGTACAGGGGGCGGAATTCACCCCTCCACTTT. This gives the protein CASSAYRGRNSPLHF.

The J gene is TRBJ1-1, the V gene TRBV6-5, with D hard to call. In germline, CDR1 is MNHEY, CDR2 SVGAGI. This CDR3 contains 14 residues. Trimming removed 0 bases from V and 0 bases from J, with 5 bases in between. The DNA for the CDR3 is TGTGCCAGCAGTTACTCGAGGGTGAACACTGAAGCTTTCTTT. Translating it yields CASSYSRVNTEAFF.

This clone turned up a few times. J is TRBJ1-5 and V is TRBV21-1. TRBV21-1 is a documented pseudogene. This CDR3 has 14 residues. The CDR3 loop reads CASSNAFLSGIPHF. CDR3 nucleotide sequence: TGTGCCAGCAGCAACGCATTCCTCAGCGGCATTCCGCATTTT.

This clone was seen a handful of times. This chain uses TRBV19 with TRBJ2-1; no clear D. CDR3 length: 12 residues. Germline V gives CDR1 LNHDA, CDR2 SQIVND (reference sequence). V was pared by 3 bases and J by 6 bases, with 6 bases between. This CDR3 is CASSIFVNEQFF. In DNA, the CDR3 is TGTGCCAGTAGTATTTTCGTCAATGAGCAGTTCTTC.

This sequence joins TRBV4-1 and TRBJ2-5; unclear D gene. V lost 4 bases, J lost 1 base, and 10 bases lay in between. The V gene's germline CDR1 is MGHRA and CDR2 YSYEKL. The CDR3 covers 14 residues. Here the CDR3 DNA reads TGCGCCAGCAGCCGCCCGGGCAGCCAAGAGACCCAGTACTTC. Protein: CASSRPGSQETQYF.

This clone was seen once. The chain has TRBV25-1 and TRBJ1-1; TRBD1 agrees at 12 bases. This CDR3 spans 17 amino acids. The germline gives CDR1 MGHDK, CDR2 SYGVNS. V shed 0 bases and J 0 bases; nucleotides not matched to a gene: 2. As DNA, the CDR3 is TGTGCCAGCAGTGAATATGGGACAGGGGGCTTGAACACTGAAGCTTTCTTT. Protein product: CASSEYGTGGLNTEAFF.

This clone was detected only a few times. The CDR3 loop is CSAGDRVSGYTF. The CDR3 DNA follows: TGCAGCGCCGGAGACAGGGTTTCGGGCTACACCTTC. The rearrangement links TRBV29-1 to TRBJ1-2; 7 nucleotides match TRBD1. The CDR3 has 12 amino acids. J lost 8 bases, V lost 7 bases, and 10 bases had no gene match. Germline V gene sequence: CDR1 SQVTM, CDR2 ANQGSEA.

The chain joins TRBV28 to TRBJ2-1, with 9 bases fitting TRBD2. J gave up 6 bases and V 2 bases, and 8 bases lay outside the gene matches. Germline loops: CDR1 MDHEN, CDR2 SYDVKM. CDR3 length equals 16 residues. DNA for the CDR3: TGTGCCAGCAGTTTAGCGGGGGGGCGAGTGAGCAATGAGCAGTTCTTC. It translates to CASSLAGGRVSNEQFF.

The chain recombines TRBV2 with TRBJ1-3; no clear D gene. The CDR3 consists of 15 residues. CDR1 and CDR2 (germline): SNHLY, FYNNEI. V was cut by 3 bases and J by 4 bases, with 13 bases left in between. This CDR3 is CASSDVSSRGNTIYF. The DNA for the CDR3 is TGTGCCAGCAGTGACGTGTCTTCGAGAGGAAACACCATATATTTT.

The chain employs TRBV27 and TRBJ2-3; D remains unclear. V shed 4 bases and J shed 8 bases, with 13 bases lying between them. The CDR3 has 13 amino acids. Germline values: CDR1 MNHEY, CDR2 SMNVEV (reference sequence). The CDR3 coding sequence is TGTGCCAGCAGTTCGCACAGCTACCCTACGCAGTATTTT. Its translation: CASSSHSYPTQYF.

The V gene is TRBV19, the J gene TRBJ1-1, with D maybe TRBD1 (5 bases). Trimming shortened V by 3 bases and J by 8 bases, and 22 bases separated the two germline ends. The CDR3 length is 16 residues. Germline lookup yields CDR1 LNHDA and CDR2 SQIVND (reference sequence). The CDR3: CASSILVSGPDGEAFF. The CDR3 DNA is TGTGCCAGTAGTATTCTTGTGTCAGGGCCCGACGGGGAAGCTTTCTTT.

The chain links TRBV6-1 to TRBJ2-7; the D is unclear. Germline V gene data show CDR1 as MNHNS and CDR2 as SASEGT. The CDR3 extends over 11 amino acids. Trimming stripped 6 bases from V and 2 bases from J, with 5 bases between. Written as DNA, the CDR3 is TGTGCCAGCAGATTGGCCTACGAGCAGTACTTC. Residues: CASRLAYEQYF.

The chain is built from TRBV5-6 and TRBJ2-7; D is possibly TRBD1 (5 bases). V gave up 4 bases and J gave up 0 bases, with 8 bases separating them. The germline CDR1 and CDR2 sequences are SGHDT and YYEEEE. This CDR3 contains 13 residues. The CDR3 is CASSMGHSYEQYF. The CDR3 DNA sequence: TGTGCCAGCAGCATGGGGCACTCCTACGAGCAGTACTTC.

The rearrangement joins TRBV19 to TRBJ2-1; 14 bases match TRBD2. V shed 4 bases, J shed 7 bases, and the junction held 15 bases outside the gene matches. The CDR3 length is 19 residues. CDR1 LNHDA and CDR2 SQIVND come from the germline V gene (reference sequence). This CDR3 is CASSTQTGLAGGVGNEQFF. The CDR3 DNA follows: TGTGCCAGTAGTACGCAGACCGGACTAGCGGGGGGTGTGGGGAATGAGCAGTTCTTC.

V usage is TRBV5-5 and J usage is TRBJ1-1; D is perhaps TRBD1 (5 bases). The V gene lost 3 bases and the J gene lost 4 bases, with 16 bases spanning the gap. The CDR3 is 15 residues long. The germline CDR1 and CDR2 sequences are SGHKS and YYEKEE (reference sequence). In DNA form, the CDR3 reads TGTGCCAGCAGCTCTCCCCGGGGGGGGATCACTGAAGCTTTCTTT. The encoded protein is CASSSPRGGITEAFF.

The rearrangement joins TRBV5-4 to TRBJ2-3; 7 bases are a match to TRBD1. This CDR3 comprises 15 residues. Germline CDR1 is SGHNT and CDR2 is YYREEE (reference sequence). V was clipped by 4 bases and J by 2 bases; unmatched bases: 7. For the CDR3, the DNA is TGTGCCAGCAGCCTTTCCGGGACAGTCACAGATACGCAGTATTTT. This codes for CASSLSGTVTDTQYF. The whole variable domain, remainder taken from reference TRBV5-4 and TRBJ2-3, is ETGVTQSPTHLIKTRGQQVTLRCSSQSGHNTVSWYQQALGQGPQFIFQYYREEENGRGNFPPRFSGLQFPNYSSELNVNALELDDSALYLCASSLSGTVTDTQYFGPGTRLTVL.

The chain carries TRBV5-4 and TRBJ1-6, with TRBD1 matching over 8 bases. The CDR3 contains 15 residues. V lost 4 bases and J lost 7; bases outside the gene matches: 7. Germline lookup yields CDR1 SGHNT and CDR2 YYREEE (reference sequence). The CDR3 coding sequence is TGTGCCAGCAGCCCCAAGACAGGGGAGAATTCACCCCTCCACTTT. As protein: CASSPKTGENSPLHF.

V is TRBV20-1 and J is TRBJ2-3, with no clear D. V lost 5 bases, J lost 6 bases, and 9 bases lay in between. CDR3 length: 11 amino acids. Germline CDR1 and CDR2: DFQATT and SNEGSKA (reference sequence). CDR3 coding DNA: TGCAGTGCTCAGAGTGGGGATACGCAGTATTTT. This sequence encodes CSAQSGDTQYF.

The rearrangement uses TRBV5-1 and TRBJ1-3; 7 bases fit TRBD1. Germline V lookup: CDR1 SGHRS, CDR2 YFSETQ. CDR3 size: 16 residues. V lost 4 bases, J lost 2 bases, and 9 bases stayed unmatched. CDR3: CASSGGQAATGNTIYF. The CDR3 DNA follows: TGCGCCAGCAGCGGCGGACAGGCCGCTACTGGAAACACCATATATTTT.

The V gene is TRBV15, the J gene TRBJ1-2; TRBD1 matches 10 bases. The germline V gene encodes CDR1 LNHNV and CDR2 YYDKDF (reference sequence). V shed 10 bases and J 7 bases; nucleotides not matched to a gene: 9. The CDR3 sequence is 13 residues long. The CDR3 DNA sequence: TGTGCCATTCCCGGGACAGGGGTCAGTGGCTACACCTTC. Protein product: CAIPGTGVSGYTF.

V gene TRBV2 combines with J gene TRBJ2-7; D remains ambiguous. CDR1 SNHLY and CDR2 FYNNEI come from the germline V gene. The CDR3 consists of 11 residues. With 6 bases removed from V and 3 bases from J, the gap between germline ends came to 6 bases. DNA for the CDR3: TGTGCCAGCAGCCTAAACTACGAGCAGTACTTC. Translating gives CASSLNYEQYF.

There are a few counts of this clone. This chain connects TRBV2 to TRBJ1-1; 7 nucleotides agree with TRBD1. Trimming removed 7 bases from V and 3 bases from J; junction bases left unmatched: 5. CDR1 SNHLY and CDR2 FYNNEI come from the germline V gene. The CDR3 spans 13 residues. This CDR3 is CASNPDRDTEAFF. The CDR3 DNA follows: TGTGCCAGCAACCCCGACAGGGACACTGAAGCTTTCTTT.

The gene calls are TRBV15 and TRBJ2-7; D not certain. This CDR3 has 13 residues. V lost 1 base to trimming and J lost 0 bases, with 4 bases between them. Germline V gene sequence: CDR1 LNHNV, CDR2 YYDKDF (reference sequence). For the CDR3, the DNA is TGTGCCACCAGCAGAGGCGACTCCTACGAGCAGTACTTC. The encoded protein is CATSRGDSYEQYF.

This clone was recorded a few times. V usage is TRBV2 and J usage is TRBJ1-6, with D perhaps matching TRBD1 (5 bases). Trimming removed 4 bases at V and 7 bases at J, with 17 bases between. Germline V gene sequence: CDR1 SNHLY, CDR2 FYNNEI. CDR3 length: 16 residues. The CDR3 sequence is CASSGQRVGDNSPLHF. DNA of the CDR3: TGTGCCAGCAGTGGCCAGCGGGTCGGGGACAATTCACCCCTCCACTTT.

This rearrangement joins TRBV10-3 to TRBJ2-1, with a possible D match to TRBD1 (5 bases). V was cut by 2 bases and J by 6 bases, with 11 bases left in between. This CDR3 has 14 amino acids. Looked up from germline, CDR1 is ENHRY and CDR2 is SYGVKD. The CDR3 nucleotides read TGTGCCATCAGTGAGATGTCAGGGTCCAATGAGCAGTTCTTC. Translated: CAISEMSGSNEQFF.

The chain is built from TRBV29-1 and TRBJ1-1, with TRBD1 matching 7 bases. Trimming at V came to 7 bases and at J to 4 bases, leaving 9 bases not matched to a gene. Germline CDR1 is SQVTM and CDR2 is ANQGSEA. The CDR3 totals 13 residues. Here the CDR3 DNA reads TGCAGCGCCCAGACAGGGATTTTCACTGAAGCTTTCTTT. It yields the protein CSAQTGIFTEAFF.

This clone has ten or more counts. The V gene is TRBV19, the J gene TRBJ2-1; 7 bases align to TRBD1. V dropped 5 bases and J dropped 10; count of bases not matched to a gene: 8. This CDR3 spans 13 amino acids. Germline-derived CDR1 and CDR2 are LNHDA and SQIVND (reference sequence). The CDR3 DNA sequence: TGTGCCAGTAGTGCGACACAGGGGTACGAGCAGTTCTTC. As protein: CASSATQGYEQFF.

The sample holds a few counts of this clone. The J gene is TRBJ1-6, the V gene TRBV27; tentatively, D is TRBD1 (6 bases). Trimming took off 3 bases at V and 1 base at J, with 10 bases between the two ends. The CDR3 is 16 residues long. The germline V gene encodes CDR1 MNHEY and CDR2 SMNVEV (reference sequence). The CDR3 region is CASSLGQGSYNSPLHF. The CDR3 DNA is TGTGCCAGCAGTTTGGGGCAGGGGTCCTATAATTCACCCCTCCACTTT.

This clone occurred a few times. The chain couples TRBV6-1 to TRBJ2-7; tentatively, D is TRBD2 (6 bases). Trimming took 10 bases from V and 7 from J, leaving 23 bases between them. The CDR3 consists of 14 residues. Germline lookup yields CDR1 MNHNS and CDR2 SASEGT. The CDR3 nucleotides read TGTGCCACTGCTCCGGGACTCAACTCCCGGGAGCAGTACTTC. This codes for CATAPGLNSREQYF.

The chain uses TRBV15 and TRBJ2-3; no firm D call. Trimming took off 0 bases at V and 3 bases at J, with 10 bases between the two ends. Germline assignment: CDR1 LNHNV and CDR2 YYDKDF (reference sequence). There are 15 residues in the CDR3. Here the CDR3 DNA reads TGTGCCACCAGCAGAGATGGTGGCAAGACAGATACGCAGTATTTT. This gives the protein CATSRDGGKTDTQYF.